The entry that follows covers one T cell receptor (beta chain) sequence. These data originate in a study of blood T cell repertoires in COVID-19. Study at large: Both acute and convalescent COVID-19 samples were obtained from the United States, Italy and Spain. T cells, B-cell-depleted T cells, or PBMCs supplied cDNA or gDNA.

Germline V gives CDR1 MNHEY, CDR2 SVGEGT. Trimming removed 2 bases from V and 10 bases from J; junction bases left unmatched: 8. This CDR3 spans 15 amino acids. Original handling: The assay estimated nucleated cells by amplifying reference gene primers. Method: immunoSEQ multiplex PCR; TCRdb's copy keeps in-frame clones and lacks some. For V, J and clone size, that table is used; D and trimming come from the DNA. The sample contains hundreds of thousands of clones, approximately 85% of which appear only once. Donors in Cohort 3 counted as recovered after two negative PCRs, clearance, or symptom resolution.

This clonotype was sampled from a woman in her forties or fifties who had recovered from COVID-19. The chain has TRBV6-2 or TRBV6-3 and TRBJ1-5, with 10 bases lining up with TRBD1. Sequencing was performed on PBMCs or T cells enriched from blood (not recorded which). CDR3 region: CASSYGTGDLQPQHF. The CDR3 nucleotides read TGTGCCAGCAGTTACGGGACAGGGGACCTACAACCCCAGCATTTT.